The 11 T cell receptor beta chains reported below all come from one sample, sequenced in a study of CD8+ T cells in alopecia areata. Following extraction, RNA underwent reverse transcription to cDNA, which served as the sequencing template. The data were produced by immunoSEQ multiplex PCR, yet TCRdb's version contains in-frame clones alone and is incomplete. The sample holds 100,000 to 130,000 clones; 55% to 75% are singletons and the top ten take around 20%. The sample was CD8+ T cells sorted from blood. The origin of the receptors is a human donor in good health.

This clone turned up a few times. The rearrangement joins TRBV6-1 to TRBJ1-1; D is ambiguous. From germline, CDR1 is MNHNS and CDR2 SASEGT. With 1 base removed from V and 4 bases from J, the gap between germline ends came to 10 bases. This CDR3 contains 14 residues. The CDR3 DNA follows: TGTGCCAGCAGTGAAGATGGGGAGGCCACTGAAGCTTTCTTT. Translating gives CASSEDGEATEAFF.

The chain links TRBV25-1 to TRBJ1-6; possible D gene TRBD1, 6 bases. Germline assignment: CDR1 MGHDK and CDR2 SYGVNS. This CDR3 is built from 13 residues. V lost 6 bases, J lost 10 bases, and 13 bases lay in between. The DNA for the CDR3 is TGTGCCAGCAGCCCTGGGGGGCGCTCACCCCTCCACTTT. It translates to CASSPGGRSPLHF.

The CDR3 loop reads CASSETINTEAFF. The CDR3 region has the DNA TGTGCCAGCAGTGAGACCATTAACACTGAAGCTTTCTTT. The rearrangement joins TRBV6-1 to TRBJ1-1; D ambiguous. Germline V gene lookup returns CDR1 MNHNS and CDR2 SASEGT. The CDR3 loop spans 13 amino acids. V was trimmed by 3 bases and J by 2 bases, leaving 7 bases between them.

Turning to this clone: One end of the junction is discordant with germline, which a read error may explain. The chain combines TRBV6-5 with TRBJ2-1, with D maybe TRBD2 (6 bases). CDR1 is MNHEY and CDR2 is SVGAGI in the germline V gene. The CDR3 is made up of 14 amino acids. The CDR3 loop is CASRDRDSHNEQFF. CDR3 nucleotide sequence: TGTGCCAGCAGGGACCGGGACTCCCACAATGAGCAGTTCTTC.

This chain uses TRBV7-8 with TRBJ2-1; TRBD2 matches at 9 bases. The CDR3 is 17 residues long. V lost 2 bases to trimming and J lost 0 bases; unmatched junction nucleotides: 5. The V gene's germline CDR1 is SGHVS and CDR2 FQNEAQ. The CDR3 region has the DNA TGTGCCAGCAGCTTATCAGCGGGGGGAGTCTCCTACAATGAGCAGTTCTTC. This sequence encodes CASSLSAGGVSYNEQFF.

Of note for this clone: Other DNA sequences in the same sample also yield this CDR3. The rearrangement joins TRBV13 to TRBJ2-7; no reliable D call. There are 11 residues in the CDR3. V shed 3 bases and J shed 0 bases, with 0 bases lying between them. Per the germline V gene, CDR1 is PRHDT and CDR2 is FYEKMQ (reference sequence). CDR3 DNA: TGTGCCAGCAGCTTCTCCTACGAGCAGTACTTC. Its protein product is CASSFSYEQYF.

This chain links TRBV28 with TRBJ1-3, with D unclear. The germline gives CDR1 MDHEN, CDR2 SYDVKM. V shed 5 bases and J shed 2 bases, with 10 bases lying between them. CDR3 length: 14 amino acids. This CDR3 reads CASSTNSAGNTIYF. In nucleotides, the CDR3 is TGTGCCAGCAGTACGAATAGCGCTGGAAACACCATATATTTT. The entire variable domain, with the rest obtained from reference TRBV28 and TRBJ1-3, is as follows: DVKVTQSSRYLVKRTGEKVFLECVQDMDHENMFWYRQDPGLGLRLIYFSYDVKMKEKGDIPEGYSVSREKKERFSLILESASTNQTSMYLCASSTNSAGNTIYFGEGSWLTVV.

This rearrangement joins TRBV25-1 to TRBJ2-1; 11 bases fit TRBD1. Germline V lookup: CDR1 MGHDK, CDR2 SYGVNS. The V and J ends lost 5 bases and 8 bases, in that order; junction bases with no gene match: 8. The CDR3 has 15 amino acids. The CDR3 reads CASSKGQGETDEQFF. The CDR3 nucleotides read TGTGCCAGCAGTAAGGGACAGGGGGAAACCGATGAGCAGTTCTTC.

This clone has only a few counts. The CDR3 DNA reads as TGCGCCAGCAGCCAAGAGGCAGGCCTAGTGGGGGAGCAGTACTTC. The encoded protein is CASSQEAGLVGEQYF. This chain uses TRBV4-3 with TRBJ2-7; D is ambiguous. Per germline, CDR1 LGHNA and CDR2 YSLEER. This CDR3 region has 15 residues. V gave up 0 bases and J gave up 7 bases, with 16 bases separating them.

This clone was picked up one time. The gene calls are TRBV4-3 and TRBJ2-3; the match to TRBD2 covers 9 bases. Trimming took 0 bases from V and 4 from J; bases not matched to a gene: 5. Germline values: CDR1 LGHNA, CDR2 YSLEER. The CDR3 is 16 amino acids. In DNA form, the CDR3 reads TGCGCCAGCAGCCAAGAGAGGCGGGGGGGGCCAGATACGCAGTATTTT. Amino acid sequence: CASSQERRGGPDTQYF.

The gene calls are TRBV13 and TRBJ2-7; tentative D call: TRBD2 (7 bases). The CDR3 spans 13 residues. Germline V gene data show CDR1 as PRHDT and CDR2 as FYEKMQ (reference sequence). V lost 5 bases to trimming and J lost 4 bases, with 12 bases between them. Here the CDR3 reads CASSERGGYEQYF. As DNA, the CDR3 is TGTGCCAGCAGCGAAAGGGGGGGGTACGAGCAGTACTTC.